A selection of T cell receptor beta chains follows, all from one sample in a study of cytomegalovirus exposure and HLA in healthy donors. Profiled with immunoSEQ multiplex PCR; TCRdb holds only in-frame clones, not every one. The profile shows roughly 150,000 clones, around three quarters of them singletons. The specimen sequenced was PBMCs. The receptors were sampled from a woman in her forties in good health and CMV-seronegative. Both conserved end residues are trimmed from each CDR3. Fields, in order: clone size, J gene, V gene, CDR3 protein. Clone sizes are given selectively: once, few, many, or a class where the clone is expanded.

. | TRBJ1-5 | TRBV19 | ASSRDRGGNQPQH
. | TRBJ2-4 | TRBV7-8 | ASSLVAGLAKNIQY
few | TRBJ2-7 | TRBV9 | ASSVDGGYREQY
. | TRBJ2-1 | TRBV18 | ASSPTGTSAYNEQF
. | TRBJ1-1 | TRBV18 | ASSAGQARFEAF
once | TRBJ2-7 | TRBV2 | ATIPGQGYEQY
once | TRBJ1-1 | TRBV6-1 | ASTRTGGDTEAF
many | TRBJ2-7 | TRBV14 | ASSITGTNNIYEQY
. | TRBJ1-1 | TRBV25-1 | ASSESRRQGAMNTEAF
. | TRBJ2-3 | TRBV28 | ASRSRGDTQY
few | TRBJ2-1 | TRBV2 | ASSDRDRQF
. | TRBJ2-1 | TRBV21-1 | ASSKAGISGRRGDEQF
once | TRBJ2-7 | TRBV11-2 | ASSYGQGVGEQY
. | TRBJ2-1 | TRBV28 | ASIYAANNEQF
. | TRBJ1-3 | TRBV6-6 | ASGGGNSGNTIY
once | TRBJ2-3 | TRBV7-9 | ASSPPRDRGPDTQY
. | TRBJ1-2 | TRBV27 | ASSGQQGRNYGYT
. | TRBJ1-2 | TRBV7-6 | ASSLYQGLGYT
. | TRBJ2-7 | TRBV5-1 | ASSLDRTGAYEQY
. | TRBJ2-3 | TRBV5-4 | ASSLTRASTDTQY
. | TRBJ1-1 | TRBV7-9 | ASSFGQGNTEAF
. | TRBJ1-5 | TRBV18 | ASSLRTGGRGNQPQH
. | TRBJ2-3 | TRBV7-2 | ASSPGGGDTQY
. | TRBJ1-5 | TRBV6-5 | ASSEPGSNQPQH
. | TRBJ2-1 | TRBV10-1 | ASSESVTGMIYNEQF
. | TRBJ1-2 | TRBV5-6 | ASSFPSPQDNYGYT
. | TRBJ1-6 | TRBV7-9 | ASRYTGGEDSPLH
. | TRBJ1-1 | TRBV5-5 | ASSLAGLWEAF
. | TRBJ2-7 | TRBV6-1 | ASGWWGVNEQY
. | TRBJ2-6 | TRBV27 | ASSLLGLGAGANVLT
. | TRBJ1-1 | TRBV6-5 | ASGGNTEAF
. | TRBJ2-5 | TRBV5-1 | ASSLATGGQTQY
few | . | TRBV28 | ASSSRGRTYEQY
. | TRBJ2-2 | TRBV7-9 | SSSLDRPGVSVGELF
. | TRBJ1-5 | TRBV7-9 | SSSLDYSNQPQH
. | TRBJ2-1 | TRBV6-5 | ASSQGQGYNEQF
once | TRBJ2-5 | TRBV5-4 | ASSGPPGTGNREQY
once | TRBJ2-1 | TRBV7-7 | ASSPSSGRQEQF
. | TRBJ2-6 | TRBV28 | ASSLARGYGVSSGANVLT
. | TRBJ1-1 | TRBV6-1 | ASNLQGTLITEAF
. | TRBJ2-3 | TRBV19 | ASSIRQGLTDTQY
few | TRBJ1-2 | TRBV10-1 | ASSAGGGYGYT